This T cell receptor (beta chain) appears in the sequencing data of a study of T cells in Graves' hyperthyroidism and ophthalmopathy. Background on the study: Peripheral blood was drawn at first diagnosis, prior to all treatment.

General study results and limits: Onset of ophthalmopathy came a median 6.5 months after the model predicted it.

Germline V lookup: CDR1 MNHEY, CDR2 SVGEGT. Deletions cut 0 bases from V and 0 bases from J, with 8 bases between. The CDR3 runs 16 residues. TCR beta CDR3 sequences were amplified from RNA transcripts. Initially, a first-round RT-PCR of the TCR CDR3 employed the HTBI primer set. TCRdb called the multiplex PCR reads again in MiXCR, with one record for every CDR3 protein. The sample holds some 550,000 distinct CDR3 sequences; less than 25% are singletons and the top ten take around 27%. This clonotype was detected many times. Its antigen is currently unknown. Stable hyperthyroidism: no ophthalmopathy progression over 18 months of follow-up. The hyperthyroidism was newly diagnosed and had lasted under 2 months; the patients were aged 18 to 65.

This TCR was sampled from a man aged 18 to 30 with Graves' hyperthyroidism. Sample: blood. V gene TRBV6-2 or TRBV6-3 combines with J gene TRBJ2-2; weak D call: TRBD1 (5 bases). The CDR3 sequence: CASSYSKQANTGELFF. CDR3 in DNA: TGTGCCAGCAGTTACTCGAAACAGGCGAACACCGGGGAGCTGTTTTTT.